A single sample is the source of the 29 T cell receptor beta chains below, sequenced in a study of T cell responses to AZD1222 COVID-19 vaccine. Data came from immunoSEQ multiplex PCR; TCRdb stores just in-frame clones and leaves some out. The repertoire has about 160,000 clones, 90% of them found once; the top ten carry approximately 1.6%. The sample was peripheral blood, taken on day 0 of AZD1222 vaccination. These receptors originate from an adult in good health.

This chain links TRBV19 with TRBJ2-6; TRBD2 matches at 8 bases. This CDR3 contains 18 residues. CDR1 and CDR2 (germline): LNHDA, SQIVND (reference sequence). J was trimmed by 0 bases and V by 1 base; bases with no gene match: 5. Here the CDR3 reads CASSIVRGDNSGANVLTF. The CDR3 nucleotides are TGTGCCAGTAGTATAGTGCGGGGGGATAACTCTGGGGCCAACGTCCTGACTTTC.

The gene calls are TRBV7-2 and TRBJ2-3; D gene unclear. The CDR3 runs 13 residues. Germline V gives CDR1 SGHTA, CDR2 FQGNSA. Trimming shortened V by 3 bases and J by 2 bases, and 6 bases separated the two germline ends. The CDR3 loop is CASSFIYTDTQYF. CDR3 DNA sequence: TGTGCCAGCAGCTTCATCTACACAGATACGCAGTATTTT. The complete variable domain, with remaining parts taken from reference TRBV7-2 and TRBJ2-3, reads GAGVSQSPSNKVTEKGKDVELRCDPISGHTALYWYRQSLGQGLEFLIYFQGNSAPDKSGLPSDRFSAERTGGSVSTLTIQRTQQEDSAVYLCASSFIYTDTQYFGPGTRLTVL.

The V call is TRBV4-1, the J call TRBJ2-3, with D perhaps TRBD2 (5 bases). Germline assignment: CDR1 MGHRA and CDR2 YSYEKL. V lost 5 bases to trimming and J lost 7 bases, with 19 bases between them. The CDR3 totals 15 residues. The CDR3 bases are TGCGCCAGCAGCATACTTAGCCGCGGCGGGTATACGCAGTATTTT. Translation: CASSILSRGGYTQYF.

The chain carries TRBV10-3 and TRBJ1-3; D is possibly TRBD1 (6 bases). This CDR3 has 13 residues. Trimming removed 11 bases from V and 3 bases from J, with 14 bases in between. Germline CDR1 reads ENHRY; CDR2 reads SYGVKD. Here the CDR3 DNA reads TGTGCCTCACAGGGATTCGGTGGAAACACCATATATTTT. Its protein is CASQGFGGNTIYF.

This chain joins TRBV4-1 and TRBJ1-1, with a possible D match to TRBD1 (5 bases). Trimming removed 4 bases at V and 0 bases at J, with 9 bases between. From germline, CDR1 is MGHRA and CDR2 YSYEKL. The length of the CDR3 is 14 residues. The CDR3 is CASSRAQVNTEAFF. The CDR3 region has the DNA TGCGCCAGCAGCCGGGCACAGGTGAACACTGAAGCTTTCTTT.

V gene TRBV28 combines with J gene TRBJ2-7; D unresolved. Germline V lookup: CDR1 MDHEN, CDR2 SYDVKM. This CDR3 spans 13 amino acids. With 3 bases removed from V and 0 bases from J, the gap between germline ends came to 6 bases. The CDR3 DNA reads TGTGCCAGCAGTTTCGCTAGCTCCTACGAGCAGTACTTC. This translates into CASSFASSYEQYF.

CDR3 residues: CASSLVGLSTDTQYF. The CDR3 DNA is TGTGCCAGCAGCTTGGTAGGTTTGAGCACAGATACGCAGTATTTT. The chain couples TRBV5-5 to TRBJ2-3; D call uncertain. Deletions cut 0 bases from V and 0 bases from J, with 8 bases between. There are 15 residues in the CDR3. In germline, CDR1 is SGHKS, CDR2 YYEKEE (reference sequence). The whole variable domain, remainder taken from reference TRBV5-5 and TRBJ2-3, is DAGVTQSPTHLIKTRGQQVTLRCSPISGHKSVSWYQQVLGQGPQFIFQYYEKEERGRGNFPDRFSARQFPNYSSELNVNALLLGDSALYLCASSLVGLSTDTQYFGPGTRLTVL.

This rearrangement joins TRBV6-2 or TRBV6-3 to TRBJ1-2; no clear D. CDR1 is MNHEY, CDR2 SVGEGT, per germline. Trimming cost V 6 bases and J 8 bases, with 22 bases left between them. The CDR3 loop spans 15 amino acids. CDR3 protein: CASSRDPLSPGGYTF. The CDR3 DNA follows: TGTGCCAGCAGCCGTGATCCTTTGTCCCCTGGAGGCTACACCTTC.

The chain combines TRBV5-1 with TRBJ1-2; D remains ambiguous. V lost 0 bases and J lost 4, with 13 bases in between. Germline V CDR1 and CDR2: SGHRS, YFSETQ. The CDR3 is made up of 15 amino acids. The CDR3 spells CASSLDGELIYGYTF. Written as DNA, the CDR3 is TGCGCCAGCAGCTTGGACGGAGAGCTGATCTATGGCTACACCTTC.

The chain carries TRBV28 and TRBJ1-2; tentatively, D is TRBD1 (5 bases). Between the trimmed V and J ends, which lost 6 bases and 4 bases, there was a span of 12 bases. Germline assignment: CDR1 MDHEN and CDR2 SYDVKM. The CDR3 contains 13 residues. CDR3 nucleotide sequence: TGTGCCAGCAGCTCTGGGGGTGGCTATGGCTACACCTTC. It codes for CASSSGGGYGYTF.

This chain links TRBV7-9 with TRBJ1-3; no reliable D call. This CDR3 comprises 15 residues. Germline V gene data show CDR1 as SEHNR and CDR2 as FQNEAQ (reference sequence). V lost 3 bases and J lost 3, with 12 bases in between. CDR3 bases: TGTGCCAGCAGCTTTCCCGGGTTTAGTGGAAACACCATATATTTT. Translation gives CASSFPGFSGNTIYF.

The genes are TRBV18 and TRBJ1-1; no reliable D call. Germline values: CDR1 KGHSH, CDR2 LQKENI. The CDR3 is 16 residues long. V gave up 0 bases and J gave up 1 base, with 12 bases separating them. In DNA form, the CDR3 reads TGTGCCAGCTCACCACCTTCTACGATCCCGAACACTGAAGCTTTCTTT. Protein sequence: CASSPPSTIPNTEAFF.

The chain joins TRBV18 to TRBJ1-5; possible D gene TRBD1, 6 bases. This CDR3 is built from 15 residues. The V gene lost 2 bases and the J gene lost 2 bases, with 10 bases spanning the gap. The germline V gene encodes CDR1 KGHSH and CDR2 LQKENI. The CDR3 loop is CASSPGGNGNQPQHF. The DNA for the CDR3 is TGTGCCAGCTCACCAGGGGGCAACGGCAATCAGCCCCAGCATTTT.

V and J are TRBV4-1 and TRBJ2-3; 11 bases fit TRBD2. J lost 4 bases, V lost 3 bases, and 3 bases had no gene match. The CDR3 length is 15 residues. Germline V lookup: CDR1 MGHRA, CDR2 YSYEKL. DNA for the CDR3: TGCGCCAGCAGCCACCTGGGACTAGCGGCAGATACGCAGTATTTT. It yields the protein CASSHLGLAADTQYF.

The chain joins TRBV6-5 to TRBJ2-7; the match to TRBD1 covers 10 bases. The CDR3 runs to 15 residues. Looked up from germline, CDR1 is MNHEY and CDR2 is SVGAGI. V gave up 5 bases and J gave up 3 bases; unmatched junction bases: 7. The CDR3 loop is CASSHPGQGNYEQYF. The DNA of the CDR3 is TGTGCCAGCAGTCATCCGGGACAGGGGAACTACGAGCAGTACTTC.

V and J are TRBV6-2 or TRBV6-3 and TRBJ2-2; 7 positions agree with TRBD1. V gave up 5 bases and J gave up 1 base; unmatched junction bases: 4. Germline CDR1 MNHEY, CDR2 SVGEGT. This CDR3 has 15 amino acids. CDR3 coding DNA: TGTGCCAGCAGTACCCGGGACAGGAACACCGGGGAGCTGTTTTTT. It encodes CASSTRDRNTGELFF.

The chain is built from TRBV28 and TRBJ2-7; D unclear. With 3 bases removed from V and 3 bases from J, the gap between germline ends came to 6 bases. The CDR3 loop spans 12 amino acids. Germline V gives CDR1 MDHEN, CDR2 SYDVKM. CDR3 in DNA: TGTGCCAGCAGTTTGGTCCGCTACGAGCAGTACTTC. It codes for CASSLVRYEQYF.

The chain has TRBV15 and TRBJ2-5; D uncertain. Germline assignment: CDR1 LNHNV and CDR2 YYDKDF (reference sequence). CDR3 size: 13 residues. The V end was cut by 0 bases, the J end by 5 bases, with 7 bases between. CDR3 loop: CATSREAFETQYF. DNA for the CDR3: TGTGCCACCAGCAGAGAGGCTTTTGAGACCCAGTACTTC.

The chain carries TRBV7-2 and TRBJ1-6, with a tentative D call TRBD1 (6 bases). Trimming stripped 0 bases from V and 9 bases from J, with 9 bases between. In germline, CDR1 is SGHTA, CDR2 FQGNSA. The CDR3 contains 14 residues. The CDR3, as DNA: TGTGCCAGCAGCTTAGCCCGGGGGGCTTCACCCCTCCACTTT. Its protein product is CASSLARGASPLHF.

This chain connects TRBV6-5 to TRBJ2-1; tentatively, D is TRBD1 (6 bases). The CDR3 loop spans 15 amino acids. The V and J ends lost 3 bases and 7 bases respectively, with 16 bases between them. Germline values: CDR1 MNHEY, CDR2 SVGAGI. The CDR3 here is CASSYTGTTENEQFF. In nucleotides, the CDR3 is TGTGCCAGCAGTTATACCGGGACAACAGAGAATGAGCAGTTCTTC.

The chain carries TRBV9 and TRBJ2-3; D remains ambiguous. The V and J ends lost 2 bases and 1 base respectively, with 11 bases between them. This CDR3 contains 15 residues. Germline V gene data show CDR1 as SGDLS and CDR2 as YYNGEE. This CDR3 reads CASSVVTQGTDTQYF. For the CDR3, the DNA is TGTGCCAGCAGCGTCGTAACTCAGGGCACAGATACGCAGTATTTT.

CDR3 sequence: CASSLRTGDTEAFF. In DNA, the CDR3 is TGTGCCAGCTCACTCCGGACAGGAGACACTGAAGCTTTCTTT. The J gene is TRBJ1-1, the V gene TRBV18, with 7 bases fitting TRBD1. Trimming at V came to 4 bases and at J to 3 bases, leaving 5 bases not matched to a gene. CDR3 size: 14 residues. Looked up from germline, CDR1 is KGHSH and CDR2 is LQKENI.

This clone was found once. The chain's CDR3 is CASRFDMNTEAFF. The CDR3 nucleotides are TGTGCCAGCAGGTTTGACATGAACACTGAAGCTTTCTTT. J is TRBJ1-1 and V is TRBV5-6; D gene unclear. The CDR3 is made up of 13 amino acids. Trimming took 5 bases from V and 0 from J, leaving 8 bases between them. Looked up from germline, CDR1 is SGHDT and CDR2 is YYEEEE.

V gene TRBV7-3 combines with J gene TRBJ2-6; D is uncertain. This CDR3 contains 16 residues. CDR1 and CDR2 (germline): SGHTA, FQGTGA. V was shortened by 5 bases and J by 6 bases, with 17 bases between the two germline ends. CDR3 sequence reads: CASSPRPLDVANVLTF. CDR3 DNA: TGTGCCAGCAGCCCACGACCCCTGGACGTGGCCAACGTCCTGACTTTC.

This chain links TRBV28 with TRBJ1-2; 8 bases fit TRBD1. Unmatched junction bases numbered 18, after V lost 8 bases and J lost 7 bases. Germline values: CDR1 MDHEN, CDR2 SYDVKM. This CDR3 has 16 amino acids. CDR3: CASRPPGQGVFSGYTF. Written as DNA, the CDR3 is TGTGCCAGCCGACCCCCAGGACAGGGCGTCTTCTCTGGCTACACCTTC.

This chain uses TRBV6-6 with TRBJ1-4, with D uncertain. This CDR3 spans 13 amino acids. The germline V gene encodes CDR1 MNHNY and CDR2 SVGAGI (reference sequence). Trimming removed 7 bases from V and 7 bases from J, with 13 bases in between. This CDR3 reads CASTHVRGEKLFF. CDR3 nucleotides: TGTGCCAGCACCCATGTAAGAGGTGAAAAACTGTTTTTT.

The chain has TRBV7-2 and TRBJ2-1, with 10 bases lining up with TRBD2. Losses at the gene ends were 5 bases for V and 4 bases for J; bases not matched to a gene: 5. This CDR3 comprises 15 residues. Per germline, CDR1 SGHTA and CDR2 FQGNSA. The CDR3 bases are TGTGCCAGCAGCCCCAGCGGGGGGGCATACAATGAGCAGTTCTTC. Protein: CASSPSGGAYNEQFF.

The chain carries TRBV7-9 and TRBJ1-1; no reliable D call. CDR1 and CDR2 (germline): SEHNR, FQNEAQ (reference sequence). The CDR3 contains 15 residues. V was pared by 4 bases and J by 5 bases, with 17 bases between. The CDR3 bases are TGTGCCAGCAGCTCCCCTACACTAGGAAGAACTGAAGCTTTCTTT. Protein product: CASSSPTLGRTEAFF.

The chain employs TRBV11-3 and TRBJ2-3; D is unclear. The CDR3 runs to 14 residues. Germline V lookup: CDR1 SGHNT, CDR2 YENEEA. V gave up 4 bases and J gave up 6 bases, with 14 bases separating them. CDR3 DNA sequence: TGTGCCAGCAGCTCCATGGGTGGGTTGGATACGCAGTATTTT. Its protein is CASSSMGGLDTQYF.